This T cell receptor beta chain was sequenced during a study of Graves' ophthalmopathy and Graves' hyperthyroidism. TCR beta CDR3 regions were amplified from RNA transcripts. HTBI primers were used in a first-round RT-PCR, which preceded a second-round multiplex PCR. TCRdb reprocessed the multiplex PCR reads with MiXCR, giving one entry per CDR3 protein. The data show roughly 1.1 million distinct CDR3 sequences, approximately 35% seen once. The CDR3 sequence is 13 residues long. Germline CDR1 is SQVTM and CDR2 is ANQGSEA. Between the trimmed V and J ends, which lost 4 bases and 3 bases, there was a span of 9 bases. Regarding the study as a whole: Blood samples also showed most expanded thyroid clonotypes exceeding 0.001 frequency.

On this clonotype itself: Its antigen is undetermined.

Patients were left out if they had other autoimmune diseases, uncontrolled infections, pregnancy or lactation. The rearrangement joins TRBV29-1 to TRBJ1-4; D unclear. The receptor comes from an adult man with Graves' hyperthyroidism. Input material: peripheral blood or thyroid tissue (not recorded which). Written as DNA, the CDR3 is TGCAGCGTTGCTGAGGGCCCTAATGAAAAACTGTTTTTT. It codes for CSVAEGPNEKLFF.